A single T cell receptor beta chain is shown here with its context. What it binds is not known. Data came from immunoSEQ multiplex PCR; TCRdb stores just in-frame clones and leaves some out. The sample lists 70,000 to 85,000 clones, about 80% seen once, with more than 1% in the top ten. This sample is part of a study of vaccination effects on CD4 cells after COVID-19. Study outcomes and limitations: Researchers reported few convalescent patients and no early post-infection timepoints in the study.

Sequencing followed a ViraFEST assay step that expanded antigen-specific CD4+ T cells with viral peptide pools. Cultured cells yielded isolated CD4+ T cells after about ten days. All study participants received two doses of BNT162b2 or mRNA-1273 vaccine. Nucleocapsid antibodies were negative in the vaccine recipients, who had never had SARS-CoV-2 infection. Each well held 1.5 million to 2.5 million PBMC cultured with 8.5 to 10 ug/ml peptides and about 10 IU/ml IL-2. Replacing half the medium with IL-2 medium was done on days 3 and 7. This CDR3 comprises 19 residues. The germline V gene has CDR1 SGHRS and CDR2 YFSETQ. V lost 0 bases to trimming and J lost 0 bases, with 19 bases between them.

This receptor was obtained from a human donor who received a COVID-19 vaccine. The gene calls are TRBV5-1 and TRBJ1-3; D gene uncertain. The sample consisted of CD4+ T cells from PBMCs cultured with HCoV-229E spike peptides, taken after COVID-19 vaccination. The CDR3 reads CASSLVPVEGRGSGNTIYF. The CDR3 DNA reads as TGCGCCAGCAGCTTGGTCCCCGTGGAAGGGAGAGGCTCTGGAAACACCATATATTTT.